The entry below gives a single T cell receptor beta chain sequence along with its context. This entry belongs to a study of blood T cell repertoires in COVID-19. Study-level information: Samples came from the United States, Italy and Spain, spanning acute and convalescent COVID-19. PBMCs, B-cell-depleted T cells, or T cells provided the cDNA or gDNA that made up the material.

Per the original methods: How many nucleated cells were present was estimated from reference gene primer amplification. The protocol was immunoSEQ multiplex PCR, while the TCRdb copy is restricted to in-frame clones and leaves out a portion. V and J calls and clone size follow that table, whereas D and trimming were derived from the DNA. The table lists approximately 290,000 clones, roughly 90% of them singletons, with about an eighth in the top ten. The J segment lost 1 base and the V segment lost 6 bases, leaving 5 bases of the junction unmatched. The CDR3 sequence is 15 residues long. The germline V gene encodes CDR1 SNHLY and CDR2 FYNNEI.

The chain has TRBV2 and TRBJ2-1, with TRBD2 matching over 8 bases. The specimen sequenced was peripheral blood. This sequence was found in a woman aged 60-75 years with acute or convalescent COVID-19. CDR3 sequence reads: CASSRGGGSYNEQFF. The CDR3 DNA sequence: TGTGCCAGCAGCCGGGGGGGTGGTTCCTACAATGAGCAGTTCTTC.